This note documents a single TCR beta chain sequence. Its antigen is unknown. This sample stems from a study of OX40 agonist ivuxolimab in advanced cancers. Across the whole study: Patients with hepatocellular carcinoma, melanoma, renal cell or head and neck cancer made up the dose-escalation patients. Anti-PD-1, anti-PD-L1 or anti-CTLA-4 therapy given earlier was allowed, and approximately 43% had some.

Germline lookup yields CDR1 MNHEY and CDR2 SVGAGI. After removal of 4 bases from V and 3 bases from J, the junction contained 5 bases not matched to a gene. CDR3 length: 16 amino acids. Repertoires were generated with immunoSEQ multiplex PCR, while TCRdb's copy carries only in-frame clones and drops some. Of 35,000 to 45,000 clones listed, approximately 92% were seen once; the top ten hold 4.5% to 5%. Study-wide findings and caveats: CD8+ T cells (on average) carried more expanded clones than CD4+ T cells. Normalized expansion of T-cell clones was also low for some nonresponders.

This receptor was taken from an adult with an advanced solid tumor such as melanoma, head and neck, liver or kidney cancer. The V gene is TRBV6-5, the J gene TRBJ2-1; 11 bases map to TRBD2. Sequenced here: CD4+ or CD8+ T cells sorted from blood, sampled in a trial of the OX40 agonist ivuxolimab. CDR3 nucleotides: TGTGCCAGCAGTTCCTCCGGGACTAGCGGCTACAATGAGCAGTTCTTC. Amino acids: CASSSSGTSGYNEQFF.